This entry lists 7 T cell receptor beta chains sequenced from one sample in a study of cytomegalovirus exposure and HLA in healthy donors. The data were produced by immunoSEQ multiplex PCR, yet TCRdb's version contains in-frame clones alone and is incomplete. The sample lists some 170,000 clones; roughly nine tenths were seen once. Sequenced sample: PBMCs. These receptors originate from a man younger than 35 in good health and CMV-seropositive.

This clone was seen only once. V is TRBV19 and J is TRBJ1-1; 7 positions agree with TRBD1. The length of the CDR3 is 14 residues. The V gene end was trimmed by 6 bases and the J gene end by 5 bases; junction bases not matched to a gene: 9. From germline, CDR1 is LNHDA and CDR2 SQIVND (reference sequence). The CDR3 reads CASRRQGQATEAFF. The CDR3 coding sequence is TGTGCCAGTAGACGACAGGGCCAAGCAACTGAAGCTTTCTTT.

In its sample, this clone was seen a few times. The chain employs TRBV9 and TRBJ1-2; 7 bases line up with TRBD1. The CDR3 covers 15 residues. V gave up 0 bases and J gave up 8 bases; unmatched junction bases: 10. Germline assignment: CDR1 SGDLS and CDR2 YYNGEE. The DNA for the CDR3 is TGTGCCAGCAGCGTAGCTGCCGACAGGGCACGCGGCTACACCTTC. Its translation: CASSVAADRARGYTF.

The chain employs TRBV18 and TRBJ1-4; 7 bases line up with TRBD1. The CDR3 sequence is 16 residues long. After removal of 3 bases from V and 8 bases from J, the junction contained 12 bases not matched to a gene. The germline CDR1 and CDR2 sequences are KGHSH and LQKENI. CDR3 nucleotides: TGTGCCAGCTCACCTACAAGCAGACAGGGTGGGGAAAAACTGTTTTTT. Residues: CASSPTSRQGGEKLFF.

This chain joins TRBV2 and TRBJ2-7, with 9 bases aligning to TRBD1. V dropped 0 bases and J dropped 13; count of bases not matched to a gene: 7. Germline CDR1 SNHLY, CDR2 FYNNEI. This CDR3 has 13 amino acids. DNA for the CDR3: TGTGCCAGCAGTGAAGCCACGGGACAGGGTCGATACTTC. Its protein is CASSEATGQGRYF.

The V gene is TRBV9, the J gene TRBJ1-6; no firm D call. Trimming shortened V by 3 bases and J by 0 bases, and 7 bases separated the two germline ends. There are 15 residues in the CDR3. CDR1 SGDLS and CDR2 YYNGEE come from the germline V gene. The DNA for the CDR3 is TGTGCCAGCAGCGCAACGAGCTCCTATAATTCACCCCTCCACTTT. This sequence encodes CASSATSSYNSPLHF. The full variable domain, with the rest looked up from reference TRBV9 and TRBJ1-6, is DSGVTQTPKHLITATGQRVTLRCSPRSGDLSVYWYQQSLDQGLQFLIQYYNGEERAKGNILERFSAQQFPDLHSELNLSSLELGDSALYFCASSATSSYNSPLHFGNGTRLTVT.

This chain joins TRBV4-3 and TRBJ2-7; the D gene is possibly TRBD1 (5 bases). V shed 3 bases and J shed 0 bases, with 15 bases lying between them. Germline-derived CDR1 and CDR2 are LGHNA and YSLEER. The CDR3 is 16 amino acids. CDR3 sequence (DNA): TGCGCCAGCAGCCACCCCAGGGTTTTCGGCTCCTACGAGCAGTACTTC. This gives the protein CASSHPRVFGSYEQYF.

Concerning this clone: This CDR3 is also generated by other DNA sequences in the sample. The chain carries TRBV18 and TRBJ2-5; weak D call: TRBD2 (5 bases). CDR1 and CDR2 (germline): KGHSH, LQKENI. Deletions cut 2 bases from V and 2 bases from J, with 6 bases between. The CDR3 is 13 residues long. The CDR3 coding sequence is TGTGCCAGCTCACCAAGAGGGCAAGAGACCCAGTACTTC. The encoded protein is CASSPRGQETQYF.